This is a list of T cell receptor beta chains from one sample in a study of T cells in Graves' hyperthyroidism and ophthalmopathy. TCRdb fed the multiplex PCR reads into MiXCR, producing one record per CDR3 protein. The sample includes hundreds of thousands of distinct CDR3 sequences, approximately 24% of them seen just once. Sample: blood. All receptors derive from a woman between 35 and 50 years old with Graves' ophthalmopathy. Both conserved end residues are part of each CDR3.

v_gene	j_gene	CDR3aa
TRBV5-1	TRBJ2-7	CASSLVIAGGDEQYF
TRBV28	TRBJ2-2	CASRVRGQSTGELFF
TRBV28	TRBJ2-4	CASSLADILNIQYF
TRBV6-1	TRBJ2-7	CASKLAGAFYEQYF
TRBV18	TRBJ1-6	CASSPSRGSSYNSPLHF
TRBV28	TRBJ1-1	CASSPPNIMNTEAFF
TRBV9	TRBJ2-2	CASRGTSHTGELFF
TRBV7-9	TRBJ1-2	CASSLSRGADYGYTF
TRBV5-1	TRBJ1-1	CASSLGGINTEAFF
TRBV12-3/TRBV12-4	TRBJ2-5	CASSLRRIQETQYF
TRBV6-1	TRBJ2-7	CASSGGTSGYYEQYF
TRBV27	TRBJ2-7	CASSLWGTGDPEQYF
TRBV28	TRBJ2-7	CASSLLDRTDEQYF
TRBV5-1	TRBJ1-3	CASSATGVSSGNTIYF
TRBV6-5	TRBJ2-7	CATGTAVLYEQYF